This entry lists 14 T cell receptor beta chains sequenced from one sample in a study of tumor and adjacent non-tumor tissue in lung cancer (dated by TCRdb to about 2018). Bulk unsorted tissue served as the source for RNA extraction, and RNA quality was assessed using a NanoDrop ND-1000 and an Agilent 2100. Distant non-tumor tissue taken more than 3 cm from the tumor edge was used as the normal lung sample. Library preparation used multiplex PCR. The instrument given in TCRdb is Illumina HiSeq 2500. TCRbeta libraries were constructed through three rounds of nested PCR with primers (Table S4) according to protocols adapted from ARM-PCR. The public reads were reprocessed in TCRdb via fastp at Q25 and MiXCR, keeping in-frame beta chains. CDR3 protein sequences are deduplicated, and each keeps its most common genes and DNA. This sample holds about 75,000 distinct CDR3 sequences; around two thirds were observed only once. The ten biggest clones cover 25% to 35% of the sample.

The sequenced material came from distant non-tumor lung tissue. The receptors shown here come from a woman aged 45 to 65 with non-small cell lung cancer.

This clonotype was detected many times. The chain uses TRBV7-8 and TRBJ2-7, with 10 bases fitting TRBD2. This CDR3 is built from 14 residues. The V gene end was trimmed by 5 bases and the J gene end by 3 bases; junction bases not matched to a gene: 4. Looked up from germline, CDR1 is SGHVS and CDR2 is FQNEAQ. DNA of the CDR3: TGTGCCAGCAGCCCTGCTAGCGGGAGCTACGAGCAGTACTTC. Its protein is CASSPASGSYEQYF. Variable domain in full (rest from reference TRBV7-8 and TRBJ2-7): GAGVSQSPRYKVAKRGQDVALRCDPISGHVSLFWYQQALGQGPEFLTYFQNEAQLDKSGLPSDRFFAERPEGSVSTLKIQRTQQEDSAVYLCASSPASGSYEQYFGPGTRLTVT.

Comment on this clonotype: This may be a read error: a much more frequent sequence differs by one nucleotide. V gene TRBV20-1 combines with J gene TRBJ1-6; 7 bases are shared with TRBD1. The CDR3 is 14 amino acids. The germline V gene has CDR1 DFQATT and CDR2 SNEGSKA (reference sequence). The CDR3 sequence is CNARDRDYNSPLHF. CDR3 bases: TGCAATGCTAGAGACAGGGATTATAATTCACCCCTCCACTTT.

Notes on this clonotype: At one of its ends the junction is not consistent with the germline gene, which may arise from a read error. This chain connects TRBV20-1 to TRBJ1-1; possibly TRBD1 for D (5 bases). CDR3 length: 15 residues. Germline CDR1 is DFQATT and CDR2 is SNEGSKA (reference sequence). The CDR3 DNA sequence: TGCAGTGCTAGACCCTGGGGGAGCGACGGCACTGTAGCTTTCTTT. Its protein is CSARPWGSDGTVAFF.

As concerns this clonotype: This may stem from a read error, because a much larger clone lies one nucleotide away. The V call is TRBV5-1, the J call TRBJ1-2; TRBD1 is a possible D gene (5 bases). Germline assignment: CDR1 SGHRS and CDR2 YFSETQ. This CDR3 region has 13 residues. Trimming removed 4 bases from V and 5 bases from J, with 12 bases in between. The CDR3 nucleotides read TGCGCCAGCAGCGTGGGGCGAACTTATGGCTACACCTTC. This sequence encodes CASSVGRTYGYTF.

The chain links TRBV4-1 to TRBJ1-5; D is unclear. CDR3 length: 14 residues. The germline V gene has CDR1 MGHRA and CDR2 YSYEKL. The V end was cut by 1 base, the J end by 5 bases, with 9 bases between. The CDR3 sequence is CASSQGGKYQPQHF. The DNA for the CDR3 is TGCGCCAGCAGCCAAGGGGGTAAATATCAGCCCCAGCATTTT.

Only a few counts were recorded for this clonotype. A much larger clone sits a single nucleotide away, making a read error possible. The V gene is TRBV6-6, the J gene TRBJ1-1; possibly TRBD1 for D (6 bases). CDR3 length: 14 amino acids. Per germline, CDR1 MNHNY and CDR2 SVGAGI (reference sequence). The CDR3 DNA is TGTGTCAGCGGGGCCGGACAGAAATTCACTGAAGCTTTCTTT. Its protein product is CVSGAGQKFTEAFF.

This clonotype has just a few counts. A clone one base away is much larger, so this may be a read error. J is TRBJ2-1 and V is TRBV29-1, with 11 bases aligning to TRBD2. Looked up from germline, CDR1 is SQVTM and CDR2 is ANQGSEA. There are 12 residues in the CDR3. The CDR3 reads CSAGTSGNEQSF. CDR3 sequence (DNA): TGCAGCGCCGGGACTAGCGGCAATGAGCAGTCCTTC.

A word on this clonotype: Relative to the germline gene, one junction end is altered; a read error may explain this. Here the CDR3 DNA reads TGTGCAAGCAGCCCCCCGGTCAGGGGCCACCTTAATAACTATGGCTACACCTTC. This sequence encodes CASSPPVRGHLNNYGYTF. The chain carries TRBV6-6 and TRBJ1-2; D may be TRBD1 (6 bases). CDR1 is MNHNY and CDR2 is SVGAGI in the germline V gene (reference sequence). The CDR3 length is 18 residues.

This clonotype was seen many times. The gene calls are TRBV12-3 or TRBV12-4 and TRBJ2-2, with TRBD1 identical over 9 bases. CDR3 length equals 15 residues. Germline trimming cut 6 bases from V and 2 bases from J; bases unmatched to any gene: 4. The CDR3 reads CASRITGGNTGELFF. As DNA, the CDR3 is TGTGCCAGCAGAATCACAGGGGGCAACACCGGGGAGCTGTTTTTT.

This clonotype was found many times. The V gene is TRBV5-4, the J gene TRBJ2-7, with 8 bases identical to TRBD1. Germline V lookup: CDR1 SGHNT, CDR2 YYREEE (reference sequence). V lost 5 bases to trimming and J lost 5 bases; unmatched junction nucleotides: 3. CDR3 length: 12 residues. CDR3 sequence: CASSQDRDEQYF. As DNA, the CDR3 is TGTGCCAGCAGTCAGGACAGGGACGAGCAGTACTTC.

This clonotype was picked up a small number of times. The chain carries TRBV11-2 and TRBJ2-2; D perhaps matches TRBD2 (5 bases). The CDR3 is made up of 17 amino acids. Germline CDR1 reads SGHAT; CDR2 reads FQNNGV. V lost 3 bases and J lost 0, with 14 bases in between. The CDR3 DNA is TGTGCCAGCAGCTTGCTCCACGGGGTGTCGAACACCGGGGAGCTGTTTTTT. It encodes CASSLLHGVSNTGELFF.

In the case of this clonotype: The junction shows a germline mismatch at one end, possibly a read error. The chain links TRBV28 to TRBJ2-3; 12 positions match TRBD2. CDR1 and CDR2 (germline): MDHEN, SYDVKM. There are 17 residues in the CDR3. The CDR3 DNA sequence: TGTACCAGCAGTTCCCCTACCCTAGCGGGAGGGGGAGATACGCACTATTTT. Encoded protein: CTSSSPTLAGGGDTHYF.

This rearrangement joins TRBV20-1 to TRBJ2-4; maybe TRBD1 (5 bases). V dropped 3 bases and J dropped 3 bases, with 9 bases sitting between them. This CDR3 has 13 residues. Germline CDR1 reads DFQATT; CDR2 reads SNEGSKA (reference sequence). The CDR3 here is CSASSGLKNIQYF. The CDR3 DNA is TGCAGTGCTAGTTCAGGGCTCAAAAACATTCAGTACTTC.

The table lists this clonotype with many counts. The chain joins TRBV6-2 or TRBV6-3 to TRBJ2-7; 10 nucleotides align to TRBD1. The CDR3 contains 15 residues. Germline CDR1 and CDR2: MNHEY and SVGEGT. V gave up 6 bases and J gave up 3 bases; unmatched junction bases: 8. CDR3 loop: CASRISRTGGYEQYF. The CDR3 DNA is TGTGCCAGCAGAATCTCTCGGACAGGGGGCTACGAGCAGTACTTC.